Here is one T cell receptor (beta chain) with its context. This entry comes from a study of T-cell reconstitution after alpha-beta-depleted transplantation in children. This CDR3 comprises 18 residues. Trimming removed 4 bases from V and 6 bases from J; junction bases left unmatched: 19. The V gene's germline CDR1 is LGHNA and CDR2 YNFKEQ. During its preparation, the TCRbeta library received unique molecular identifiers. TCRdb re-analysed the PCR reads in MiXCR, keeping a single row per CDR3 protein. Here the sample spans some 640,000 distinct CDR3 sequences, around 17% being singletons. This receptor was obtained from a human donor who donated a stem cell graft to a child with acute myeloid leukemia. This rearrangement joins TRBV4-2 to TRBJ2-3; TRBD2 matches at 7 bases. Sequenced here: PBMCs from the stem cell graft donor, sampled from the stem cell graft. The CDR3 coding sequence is TGTGCCAGCAGCCCAAAGCAATCACACAGCGGGGAGGCGGATACGCAGTATTTT. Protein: CASSPKQSHSGEADTQYF.